This TCR beta chain was profiled in a study of blood T cell repertoires in COVID-19. Germline values: CDR1 SGHRS, CDR2 YFSETQ. V lost 0 bases and J 0 bases, leaving 10 bases between the germline ends. The CDR3 consists of 16 residues. Method: immunoSEQ multiplex PCR; TCRdb's copy keeps in-frame clones and lacks some. The sample lists roughly 50,000 clones, 65% to 90% occurring once. This TCR derives from a human donor in a cohort sampled during active COVID-19. Sequenced material: peripheral blood. The rearrangement links TRBV5-1 to TRBJ2-1; D perhaps matches TRBD1 (6 bases). The CDR3 spells CASSLGTGSSYNEQFF. CDR3 sequence (DNA): TGCGCCAGCAGCTTGGGTACAGGGAGCTCCTACAATGAGCAGTTCTTC.